This T cell receptor beta chain was sequenced in a study of T cell responses to AZD1222 COVID-19 vaccine. General study results and limits: Without day 14 samples, only post-peak T cell repertoires were studied.

Turning to this clone: No antigen is known for it.

The CDR3 is 14 residues long. Trimming took off 5 bases at V and 4 bases at J, with 12 bases between the two ends. The V gene's germline CDR1 is SNHLY and CDR2 FYNNEI. Sequencing was performed with immunoSEQ multiplex PCR; in TCRdb, only in-frame clones are kept and a portion is missing. The sample holds around 100,000 clones; 70% to 90% are singletons and the top ten take 2% to 2.5%. The clonotype was recovered from an adult who received the AZD1222 COVID-19 vaccine. The input for sequencing was peripheral blood, taken 28 days after the second AZD1222 dose. This chain uses TRBV2 with TRBJ1-5; unclear D gene. CDR3 nucleotide sequence: TGTGCCAGCAGTACATGGGGAGGGAATCAGCCCCAGCATTTT. Translated: CASSTWGGNQPQHF.